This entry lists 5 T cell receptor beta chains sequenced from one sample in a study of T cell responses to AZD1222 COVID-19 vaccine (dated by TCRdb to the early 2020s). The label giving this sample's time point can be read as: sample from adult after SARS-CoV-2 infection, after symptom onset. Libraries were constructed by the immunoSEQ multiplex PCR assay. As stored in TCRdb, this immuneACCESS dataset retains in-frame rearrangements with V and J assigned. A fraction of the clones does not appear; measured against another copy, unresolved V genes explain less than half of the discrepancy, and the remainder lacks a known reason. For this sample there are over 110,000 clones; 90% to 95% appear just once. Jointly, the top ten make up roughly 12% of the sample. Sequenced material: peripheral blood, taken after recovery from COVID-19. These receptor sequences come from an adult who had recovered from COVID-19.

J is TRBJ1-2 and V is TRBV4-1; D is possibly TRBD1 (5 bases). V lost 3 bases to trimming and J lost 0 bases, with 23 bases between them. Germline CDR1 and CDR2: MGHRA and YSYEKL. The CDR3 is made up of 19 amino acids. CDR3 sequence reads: CASSHPRSGTFRANYGYTF. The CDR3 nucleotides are TGCGCCAGCAGCCACCCCCGGTCTGGGACTTTCCGGGCTAACTATGGCTACACCTTC.

CDR3 in DNA: TGTGCCAGCTCACCACCGGGGGCGGGTTCTTCCTACAATGAGCAGTTCTTC. Translated: CASSPPGAGSSYNEQFF. The chain recombines TRBV18 with TRBJ2-1, with a possible D match to TRBD1 (6 bases). Trimming took off 0 bases at V and 1 base at J, with 13 bases between the two ends. Germline loops: CDR1 KGHSH, CDR2 LQKENI. The CDR3 runs 17 residues. Complete variable domain (other parts from reference TRBV18 and TRBJ2-1): NAGVMQNPRHLVRRRGQEARLRCSPMKGHSHVYWYRQLPEEGLKFMVYLQKENIIDESGMPKERFSAEFPKEGPSILRIQQVVRGDSAAYFCASSPPGAGSSYNEQFFGPGTRLTVL.

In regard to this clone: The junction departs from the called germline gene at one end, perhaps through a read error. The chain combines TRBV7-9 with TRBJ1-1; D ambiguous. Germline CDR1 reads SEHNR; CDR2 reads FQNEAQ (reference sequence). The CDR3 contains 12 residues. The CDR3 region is CASSVSGGPLVF. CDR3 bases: TGTGCCAGCAGCGTTAGTGGCGGACCTTTGGTCTTT.

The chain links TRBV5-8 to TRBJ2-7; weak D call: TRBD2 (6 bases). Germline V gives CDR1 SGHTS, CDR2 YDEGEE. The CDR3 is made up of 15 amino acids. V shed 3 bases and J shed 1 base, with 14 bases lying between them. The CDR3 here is CASSSRDWGSYEQYF. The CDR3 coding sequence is TGTGCCAGCAGCTCCCGGGACTGGGGGTCCTACGAGCAGTACTTC.

The chain's CDR3 is CASSTGGGEQYF. In nucleotides, the CDR3 is TGTGCCAGTAGTACAGGGGGTGGAGAGCAGTACTTC. This chain links TRBV19 with TRBJ2-7, with TRBD1 matching 7 bases. The CDR3 totals 12 residues. Looked up from germline, CDR1 is LNHDA and CDR2 is SQIVND (reference sequence). J gave up 7 bases and V 4 bases, and 4 bases lay outside the gene matches.